These T cell receptor beta chains were read from a single sample in a study of TIL therapy for anti-PD-1-resistant metastatic lung cancer. Clones were sequenced by immunoSEQ multiplex PCR, and TCRdb holds only the in-frame ones, with some missing. The sample contains roughly 9,800 clones, 55% to 60% of which appear only once. This material consisted of tumor tissue, taken at baseline. These TCRs come from a person between 30 and 79 years old with non-small cell lung cancer. Both conserved end residues are part of each CDR3. Each record gives: J gene, D gene, clone size, V gene, CDR3 DNA, CDR3 protein. The D gene is left open where the match is weak. The size entry is marked missing in some rows and otherwise reads once, few, many or a size class.

TRBJ2-7	TRBD2	NA	TRBV2	TGTGCCAGCAGGCAGGTGGCTAGCGGCTACGAGCAGTACTTC	CASRQVASGYEQYF
TRBJ1-5	NA	few	TRBV19	TGTGCCAGTAGTATTACAGGGAACAATCAGCCCCAGCATTTT	CASSITGNNQPQHF
TRBJ1-3	TRBD1	once	TRBV19	TGTGCCAGTAGTATCCAAACGGACAGGGCCTTCTCTGGAAACACCATATATTTT	CASSIQTDRAFSGNTIYF
TRBJ1-1	NA	NA	TRBV2	TGTGCCAGCAGTAGGGGGGGGACGGACACTGAAGCTTTCTTT	CASSRGGTDTEAFF
TRBJ1-2	NA	NA	TRBV6-5	TGTGCCAGCAGTCTAGGAGGGGCGGTTGGCTACACCTTC	CASSLGGAVGYTF
TRBJ1-2	TRBD1	NA	TRBV5-4	TGTGCCAGCAGCTTATTCAGGGACAGGGTTATCGGCTACACCTTC	CASSLFRDRVIGYTF
TRBJ1-4	TRBD1	NA	TRBV4-2	TGTGCCAGCAGCCAAGCAGGGGGCGGTGAAAAACTGTTTTTT	CASSQAGGGEKLFF
TRBJ2-2	NA	NA	TRBV11-3	TGTGCCAGCAGCTTAGAGGGCGGGGTCGGGGAGCTGTTTTTT	CASSLEGGVGELFF
TRBJ1-1	NA	NA	TRBV10-3	TGTGCCATAGGTTCGGTTAGCGGAACAGAAGCTTTCTTT	CAIGSVSGTEAFF
TRBJ2-7	NA	NA	TRBV6-1	TGTGCCAGCAGTCTGGGGCCCAGCCACTACGAGCAGTACTTC	CASSLGPSHYEQYF
TRBJ2-5	TRBD1	few	TRBV10-2	TGCGCCAGCAGAAGGGGACAGCAAGAGACCCAGTACTTC	CASRRGQQETQYF
TRBJ2-3	NA	NA	TRBV7-9	TGTGCCAGCAGCTGGCGATCACGAAACACAGATACGCAGTATTTT	CASSWRSRNTDTQYF
TRBJ1-5	TRBD1	NA	TRBV28	TGTGCCAGCAGTCGGACAGGGGGCGCATATCAGCCCCAGCATTTT	CASSRTGGAYQPQHF
TRBJ2-1	TRBD2	NA	TRBV9	TGTGCCAGCAGCCATGGACTAGCGGAATACAATGAGCAGTTCTTC	CASSHGLAEYNEQFF
TRBJ2-7	NA	NA	TRBV5-1	TGCGCCAGCAGCTTAGAAGTGTCCTACGAGCAGTACTTC	CASSLEVSYEQYF
TRBJ2-2	NA	NA	TRBV6-5	TGTGCCAGCAAGAAATCCGGGACCTTCGCCGGGGAGCTGTTTTTT	CASKKSGTFAGELFF
TRBJ2-1	NA	NA	TRBV6-1	TGTGCCAGCAGTTCCACCAGGGAAGGTGAGCAGTTCTTC	CASSSTREGEQFF
TRBJ2-4	NA	medium-sized	TRBV10-1	TGCGCCAGCAGTGAGAATGGGCAAAACATTCAGTACTTC	CASSENGQNIQYF
TRBJ2-4	TRBD1	NA	TRBV5-6	TGTGCCAGCAGCTTGAGGGAGGTCCCCACAGGGGGTAGAGACATTCAGTACTTC	CASSLREVPTGGRDIQYF
TRBJ1-5	NA	NA	TRBV19	TGTGCCAGTAGTATGTGGGGGCAGGGTGACGGTCAGCCCCAGCATTTT	CASSMWGQGDGQPQHF
TRBJ2-1	TRBD2	NA	TRBV7-8	TGTGCCAGCAGCACGGGACTAGCGGGGCGGGGTGAGCAGTTCTTC	CASSTGLAGRGEQFF
TRBJ2-5	TRBD2	NA	TRBV30	TGTGCCTGGGGACTAGCGGGGTTACAAGAGACCCAGTACTTC	CAWGLAGLQETQYF
TRBJ2-6	NA	NA	TRBV19	TGTGCCAGTAGTATCGGACAGCATCTACTGGGGGCCAACGTCCTGACTTTC	CASSIGQHLLGANVLTF
TRBJ1-1	NA	NA	TRBV13	TGTGCCAGCAGCACCCGGGTCCGGAACACTGAAGCTTTCTTT	CASSTRVRNTEAFF
TRBJ1-2	NA	NA	TRBV6-5	TGTGCCAGCAGTGTTGTCGGAGGCTACACCTTC	CASSVVGGYTF
TRBJ2-7	NA	NA	TRBV7-9	TGTGCCAGCAGCTATTCAAGCGGGGAGCAGTACTTC	CASSYSSGEQYF
TRBJ1-2	NA	NA	TRBV15	TGTGCCACCAGCAGAGAGGGACGAGGGTATGGCTACACCTTC	CATSREGRGYGYTF
TRBJ1-2	NA	few	TRBV6-1	TGTGCCAGCATCCCAGGGGAGGGCTATGGCTACACCTTC	CASIPGEGYGYTF
TRBJ2-1	NA	NA	TRBV19	TGTGCCAGTAGTATTCAGGGGTCCGGCAATGAGCAGTTCTTC	CASSIQGSGNEQFF
TRBJ2-5	NA	NA	TRBV5-1	TGCGCCAGCAGCCTGCCGGGGGAAGAGACCCAGTACTTC	CASSLPGEETQYF
TRBJ2-2	NA	NA	TRBV6-6	TGTGCCAGCATCCCCAGGGCAGGGGTGAACACCGGGGAGCTGTTTTTT	CASIPRAGVNTGELFF
TRBJ2-6	NA	NA	TRBV5-6	TGTGCCAGCAGCTTAGCCGGGGCCAACGTCCTGACTTTC	CASSLAGANVLTF
TRBJ2-2	NA	NA	TRBV6-5	TGTGCCAGCAGTCCCGCGAGGTCGGGCACCGGGGAGCTGTTTTTT	CASSPARSGTGELFF
TRBJ1-2	NA	NA	TRBV6-5	TGTGCCATCAGTGGGATCCAGAGGGGATATGGCTACACCTTC	CAISGIQRGYGYTF
TRBJ2-2	NA	NA	TRBV27	TGTGCCAGCAGTTCTACCGGGGAGCTGTTTTTT	CASSSTGELFF
TRBJ2-1	NA	NA	TRBV4-2	TGTGCCAGCAGCCAAGATATGGCACAGGGTAGTGAGCAGTTCTTC	CASSQDMAQGSEQFF
TRBJ2-2	TRBD2	NA	TRBV10-1	TGCGCCAGCAGTCCCGGACTAGCGTCCGGGGAGCTGTTTTTT	CASSPGLASGELFF
TRBJ2-7	NA	NA	TRBV11-1	TGTGCCAGCAGCTTTTGGGACCGGCCCTACGAGCAGTACTTC	CASSFWDRPYEQYF
TRBJ2-3	NA	NA	TRBV19	TGTGCCAGTAGGAGGGCCCCAGATACGCAGTATTTT	CASRRAPDTQYF
TRBJ2-3	TRBD1	NA	TRBV29-1	TGCAGCGTTGAACCCCGACAGGGGGGGACAGATACGCAGTATTTT	CSVEPRQGGTDTQYF
TRBJ2-7	NA	few	TRBV15	TGTGCCACCAGCAGACTACAGGGATACGAGCAGTACTTC	CATSRLQGYEQYF
TRBJ2-3	TRBD1	NA	TRBV2	TGTGCCAGCAGTGAAGGACAGGGGCTGAAGAGCACAGATACGCAGTATTTT	CASSEGQGLKSTDTQYF
TRBJ1-1	TRBD1	NA	TRBV10-3	TGTGCCACCCAGGGGGATCAGGGCACTGAAGCTTTCTTT	CATQGDQGTEAFF
TRBJ2-1	TRBD2	NA	TRBV5-1	TGCGCCAGCAGCTTGGGAGGGCTAGCGGGATACAATGAGCAGTTCTTC	CASSLGGLAGYNEQFF
TRBJ2-3	NA	NA	TRBV5-6	TGTGCCAGCAGCTTGGCGGTTTCGAATCCTAGAGATACGCAGTATTTT	CASSLAVSNPRDTQYF
TRBJ2-1	TRBD2	few	TRBV7-8	TGTGCCAGCAGCTTAATAGCGGCTAGCGGCGACAATGAGCAGTTCTTC	CASSLIAASGDNEQFF
TRBJ1-5	NA	few	TRBV10-3	TGTGCCATCAGTGAGGGGGATCTTCCCCAGCATTTT	CAISEGDLPQHF
TRBJ2-7	NA	NA	TRBV18	TGTGCCAGCTCACAGGGGCGATCGGGCTACGAGCAGTACTTC	CASSQGRSGYEQYF
TRBJ1-1	NA	few	TRBV7-3	TGTGCCAGCAGCTTAAATGGTGGGACTGAAGCTTTCTTT	CASSLNGGTEAFF
TRBJ2-7	NA	NA	TRBV19	TGTGCCAGTAGTACCCCCGAGCAGTACTTC	CASSTPEQYF
TRBJ1-6	TRBD1	NA	TRBV4-1	TGCGCCAGCAGCCAAAGTCAGGGGGTCGAGCAGGGGCCCCTCCACTTT	CASSQSQGVEQGPLHF